This T cell receptor (beta chain) came from a study of blood T cell repertoires in COVID-19. Study-level background: The samples span acute and convalescent COVID-19 from the United States, Italy and Spain. From T cells, B-cell-depleted T cells, or PBMCs came the material, which was cDNA or gDNA.

The junction had 4 bases not matched to a gene; V was cut back by 0 bases and J by 7 bases. The CDR3 has 15 amino acids. Per germline, CDR1 MNHEY and CDR2 SVGAGI. The authors' processing: From reference gene primer amplification, estimates of nucleated cell counts were derived. Sequenced by immunoSEQ multiplex PCR; TCRdb stores in-frame clones only, minus some. Clone size and the V and J calls come from that table; the DNA yielded D and trimming. The sample lists 200,000 to 300,000 clones, roughly 85% occurring once. The Seattle patients joined while their infection was active and were tracked longitudinally afterward.

Sequencing was done on a sample of peripheral blood. The chain employs TRBV6-5 and TRBJ2-2; 8 nucleotides match TRBD1. The clonotype was recovered from a man in his forties or fifties with COVID-19, enrolled during active disease. This chain's CDR3 is CASSYSIGTGGELFF. The CDR3 DNA is TGTGCCAGCAGTTACTCGATAGGGACAGGCGGGGAGCTGTTTTTT.